The 5 T cell receptor beta chains below all came from one sample that was sequenced in a study of cytomegalovirus exposure and HLA in healthy donors. Primers included in the PCR were 60 Vbeta and 13 Jbeta primers. The data were produced by immunoSEQ multiplex PCR, yet TCRdb's version contains in-frame clones alone and is incomplete. The sample includes 120,000 to 150,000 clones, around 80% of them seen just once. Material for sequencing was PBMCs. The receptors shown here come from a woman between 40 and 50 years old in good health and CMV-seronegative.

This chain connects TRBV27 to TRBJ1-4; a possible D gene is TRBD1 (5 bases). V was cut by 4 bases and J by 7 bases, with 13 bases left in between. The length of the CDR3 is 14 residues. Germline CDR1 MNHEY, CDR2 SMNVEV (reference sequence). The CDR3 spells CASSSTHGGEKLFF. The CDR3 DNA reads TGTGCCAGCAGTTCGACCCACGGGGGTGAAAAACTGTTTTTT.

This clone showed up just once. V usage is TRBV19 and J usage is TRBJ1-2; D is undetermined. V was pared by 5 bases and J by 2 bases, with 12 bases between. The germline V gene encodes CDR1 LNHDA and CDR2 SQIVND (reference sequence). This CDR3 has 14 amino acids. The CDR3 reads CASSARVLNYGYTF. The CDR3 DNA sequence: TGTGCCAGTAGTGCGAGGGTTCTGAACTATGGCTACACCTTC.

The V gene is TRBV30, the J gene TRBJ2-7, with 12 bases fitting TRBD2. The CDR3 has 17 residues. Germline V gives CDR1 GTSNPN, CDR2 SVGIG (reference sequence). J lost 0 bases, V lost 5 bases, and 11 bases had no gene match. CDR3 nucleotide sequence: TGTGCCTGGGCAAGGACTAGCGGGATATTTCGCTCCTACGAGCAGTACTTC. It codes for CAWARTSGIFRSYEQYF.

The chain is built from TRBV7-9 and TRBJ1-2, with D possibly matching TRBD1 (5 bases). This CDR3 is built from 17 residues. Trimming stripped 0 bases from V and 7 bases from J, with 21 bases between. Germline V gene sequence: CDR1 SEHNR, CDR2 FQNEAQ (reference sequence). The CDR3 nucleotides read TGTGCCAGCAGCTTAGCCGAAAACTTCAGGGCGTTGGTTGGCTACACCTTC. Its protein is CASSLAENFRALVGYTF.

This clone showed up just once. This CDR3 is CASSLGAGGVNQPQHF. As DNA, the CDR3 is TGCGCCAGCAGCTTGGGGGCGGGGGGTGTCAATCAGCCCCAGCATTTT. The V call is TRBV5-1, the J call TRBJ1-5; weak D call: TRBD1 (5 bases). Germline V lookup: CDR1 SGHRS, CDR2 YFSETQ. The CDR3 extends over 16 amino acids. V lost 0 bases and J lost 3, with 13 bases in between.